This paragraph reports one TCR beta chain. It lacks a known antigen. No clone much larger than this one lies a single base away; base qualities are absent. Library prep was done by the immunoSEQ multiplex PCR assay. For the multiplex PCR, a mixture combining 60 forward primers for TCR Vbeta segments and 13 reverse primers for TCR Jbeta segments was used. A multiplex PCR assay on genomic DNA amplified the CDR3 region of rearranged TCR beta genes. The Illumina HiSeq System was used to sequence the amplified TCR beta libraries as 87-base-pair reads. The authors' pipeline ran thus. Across the roughly 670 repertoires, a later analysis counted 75 million to 90 million unique TCR beta chains, 9.5 million to 12 million of which were shared by at least two donors. To remove PCR and sequencing errors, raw reads were error-corrected and collapsed into unique sequences using a nearest-neighbor algorithm that merged closely related sequences. V, D and J gene segments were assigned by aligning CDR3 sequences to IMGT reference sequences. For a sequence to be retained, a match of at least six nucleotides was required to both a V gene segment and a J gene segment. Rearrangements were called productive when the CDR3 lacked stop codons and stayed in frame with V and J; all others were non-productive. CDR3 was defined by IMGT convention, running from the second conserved V-encoded cysteine to the conserved J-encoded phenylalanine. In an earlier analysis of more than 550 of the donors, sequences lacking an unambiguous match to a single V gene segment were excluded. An earlier analysis of a few hundred of the donors called V segments functional above 56.7% productive rearrangements and segregating when the between-donor standard deviation exceeded 5%. To diagnose cytomegalovirus status from the catalog of TCR beta chain sequences, a statistical classification framework was built. In a later analysis, TCR nucleotide sequences were compared against IMGT/GENE-DB human TR gene sequences so that V and J genes could be assigned. A later analysis assigned CDR3 sequences and most-parsimonious VDJ recombination scenarios with the TCRdist pipeline. In a later analysis, each TCR beta chain was defined by its CDR3 amino acid sequence together with its V-gene family, and reads lacking a unique V-gene family were excluded. As a way to deal with suspected cross-contamination and a sequencing artifact, a later analysis dropped 500 to 700 nucleotide sequences that were highly shared and had low generation probability. For each public chain, a later analysis derived a clonal expansion index from normalized ranks of inferred template counts within each repertoire. A later analysis computed generation probabilities with a VDJ recombination model fitted to out-of-frame rearrangements, and checked the results against IGoR. In a later analysis, hypergeometric tests were used to score TCR-TCR, TCR-HLA and TCR-CMV co-occurrence, with a repertoire-size bias correction applied to TCR pairs. In a later analysis, false discovery rates were estimated by permuting HLA or CMV assignments 20 times. In a later analysis, co-occurring TCRs were grouped with DBSCAN, and TCRdist sequence similarity was added when clustering was performed within HLA-allele-positive subsets. Repertoires with fewer than 30,000 or more than 120,000 public chains, plus five repertoires with anomalous nucleotide sharing, were excluded from co-occurrence clustering. TCRdb mirrors the immuneACCESS table, restricted to in-frame sequences. Some clones are absent from its copies; in checked studies, under half trace to an unresolved V gene, and the reason for the others is unknown. V and J calls and clone size are copied from that table; D and trimming were computed from the DNA. The sample table shows 100,000 to 120,000 clones, and over 65% are seen once. 13% of the sample goes to the ten largest clones.

The source of the sample is a study of cytomegalovirus exposure and HLA in healthy donors (dated by TCRdb to the late 2010s). At the level of the whole study: An earlier analysis of 587 of the donors reported 276 Gb of sequence data and 117 million unique TCR beta sequences obtained from about 170 million T cells. The number of donors typed differed by locus, with about 629-630 for A, B, C, DRB1 and DQB1, 522 for DQA1, 600 to 610 for DPA1, and 472 for DPB1. Along with the roughly 610-subject first cohort, a separate validation cohort of around 120 different subjects was used. Both class I and class II loci were covered by HLA typing, at four-digit resolution. The study aimed to test whether cataloging public T cell receptors could reveal signatures of past pathogen exposure. A handful of DR-DQ haplotypes were handled as single units for association and clustering because linkage in the cohort was strong. An earlier analysis of 500 to 650 of the donors applied high-throughput TCR beta sequencing to assess whether each TCR beta V gene segment acted as functional or pseudogenic. Rather than using new phenotypic data, the later analysis identified candidate immune exposures from TCR beta sequences and from how often those sequences occurred across donors. On average, about 240,000 unique TCR beta nucleotide sequences were sequenced per donor among some 420 genotyped donors of the cohort, with roughly a sixth of those sequences being non-productive. A later analysis re-examined previously published TCR beta repertoires from more than 600 donors and added high-resolution HLA genotyping to investigate patterns of TCR occurrence. Every discovery cohort repertoire had been produced on one sequencing platform. Of the 350 to 450 genotyped donors, roughly 80% were placed in the genetic ancestry cluster associated with self-reported Caucasian donors. An early release that covered roughly 600 HLA-typed donors contained about 290 gigabases of sequencing data and tens of millions of unique TCR sequences. Donor age, sex, ethnicity and CMV serostatus were compiled together with the repertoire data. The study combined high-throughput TCR immunosequencing, statistical association of individual TCRs with disease status, and machine learning to predict cytomegalovirus infection status. The T cell repertoires of roughly 660 subjects were profiled by immunosequencing and related to cytomegalovirus serostatus. A later genetic analysis used genome-wide SNP genotypes for about 60% of the roughly 670 donors, treating that subset as a discovery cohort. What the study reported, not specific to this receptor: At a false discovery rate of 0.05, a later analysis linked 16,951 TCR beta sequences to specific HLA alleles. In a later genetic analysis, a missense DCLRE1C variant was associated with V-gene and J-gene trimming of TCR beta chains, and the association was replicated in an independent cohort. Correlated functional status among segregating V segments might be attributable to linkage disequilibrium, but an unknown experimental factor could not be ruled out. Compared with the roughly 700-donor mean, donors in an Asian-associated ancestry cluster had fewer N-insertions in productive TCRs, according to a later genetic analysis. Immune exposure information for the cohort was limited to CMV serostatus. The classifier was reported to diagnose cytomegalovirus status with high specificity and sensitivity in both the original and validation cohorts. Most TCR sequences were seen in very few donors, while some public TCRs were found in many individuals. According to a later analysis, parvovirus B19, influenza, CMV and Epstein-Barr virus appeared linked to several top co-occurrence clusters. When HLA alleles, especially DR and DQ, strongly co-occurred, attributing TCR associations to individual alleles was difficult. In vitro tests confirmed that a few of the cytomegalovirus-associated TCR beta chains recognize cytomegalovirus antigens. Because HLA typing was unavailable for some donors at each locus, only the typed subset was used in association tests. Presence/absence analyses assumed roughly uniform sequencing depth across donors, an assumption that may not hold. The authors suggested that the approach could potentially be generalized to other disease states and immunological phenotypes. In a later analysis, HLA-associated TCR beta chains were found to be more clonally expanded and to have lower generation probabilities than equally common non-associated chains. Because counts were too low, roughly 16 rarely observed V segments, including chromosome 9 orphons, were left out of the earlier analysis of over 550 of the donors. A further reported finding was that TCR beta sequences accurately predicted the HLA-A and HLA-B alleles for most subjects in the first cohort. A later analysis found that most CMV-associated TCR beta chains appeared HLA-restricted, with HLA associations seemingly driven largely by CMV exposure. The study gave a list of 150 to 200 TCR beta chains associated with cytomegalovirus. The cohort was sequenced for TCR beta chains only, and without alpha or paired-chain data the features that could be detected were limited. The sequencing pipeline was judged likely to have produced a cluster of highly shared sequence variants as a technical artifact. An earlier analysis of approximately 600 of the donors showed that most TCR beta V segments appeared in productive rearrangements either about 87% or about 30% of the time, which broadly matched IMGT annotations. In a later analysis, TCR association rates were found to vary across HLA loci, with the most associated TCRs seen for DRB1 alleles and the fewest for HLA-C alleles.

The cohort comprised 666 healthy bone marrow donors. At the time of sampling, every cohort member was nominally healthy, though immune exposures that went unrecorded were likely present. The donor was CMV seropositive and was included in the group of 290 or so seropositive cohort members. Each donor provided a peripheral blood sample, and peripheral blood mononuclear cells were used for TCR beta sequencing. Genomic DNA was extracted from the blood cell samples with the Qiagen DNeasy Blood Extraction Kit. The sequence came from a young man in good health and CMV-seropositive. Sample: PBMCs.

CDR3 region: CASSMEGETQYF. The DNA sequence is given as TGTGCCAGTAGTATGGAGGGGGAGACCCAGTACTTC. Recombination linked TRBV19 to TRBJ2-5; TRBD2 is perhaps the D gene, given 6 matching bases. From the cysteine up to the phenylalanine, the CDR3 has a length of 12 residues. Of all the DNA, just the CDR3 is kept, 36 bases in frame from base 1. The germline ends are 7 bases apart after V is trimmed by 3 bases and J by 5 bases. Taken from the germline V gene (reference sequence), the CDR1 and CDR2 loops are LNHDA and SQIVND.